This T cell receptor beta chain was profiled in a study of Ad26.COV2.S vaccination and SARS-CoV-2 variants. Study results and limitations: Spike-specific TCR breadth was greater after Ad26.COV2.S than placebo.

Only in-frame clones appear in the TCRdb table, and some are missing; sequencing was by immunoSEQ multiplex PCR. The sample contains approximately 410,000 clones, 92% of which appear only once. The treatment denotes: roughly 18 received Ad26.COV2.S at low or high dose, single or two shots; 5 received placebo; per-sample allocation not given. Day 63 following the first vaccine or placebo injection was when the samples were taken. CDR1 and CDR2 (germline): SGHAT, FQNNGV. CDR3 length: 12 amino acids. V gave up 11 bases and J gave up 3 bases, with 11 bases separating them. As concerns this clone: Its cognate antigen is unknown.

Specimen: peripheral blood, collected in a trial of Ad26.COV2.S vaccine versus placebo. This TCR derives from a person between 18 and 65 years old who received the Ad26.COV2.S COVID-19 vaccine or a placebo. This chain connects TRBV11-2 to TRBJ1-3; D is possibly TRBD1 (6 bases). CDR3 region: CASRDIGNTIYF. In DNA form, the CDR3 reads TGTGCCTCCCGGGACATTGGAAACACCATATATTTT.